Shown below are 2 T cell receptor beta chains from a single sample sequenced in a study of patients and donors after allogeneic stem cell transplantation. TCRdb redid the calling of the RT-PCR reads with MiXCR, one entry per CDR3 protein. The sample includes a few hundred thousand distinct CDR3 sequences, around 14% seen only once; the top ten take around 10%. Input material: blood, either unsorted or a sorted T cell fraction (not recorded which). These receptors all stem from a human donor who was either an allogeneic HSCT recipient or a stem cell or donor lymphocyte infusion donor (not recorded which). It is not recorded whose cells these are; they may come from a transplant donor.

The chain recombines TRBV5-1 with TRBJ2-2; 15 bases agree with TRBD2. V trimming: 3 bases; J trimming: 7 bases; junction bases outside the gene matches: 7. There are 17 residues in the CDR3. Germline V gene data show CDR1 as SGHRS and CDR2 as YFSETQ. CDR3 residues: CASSSGLAGGTSGELFF. The CDR3 bases are TGCGCCAGCAGCTCGGGACTAGCGGGGGGAACCAGCGGGGAGCTGTTTTTT.

In this sample, this clonotype turned up many times. The genes are TRBV5-1 and TRBJ2-1; possible D gene TRBD2, 5 bases. Per the germline V gene, CDR1 is SGHRS and CDR2 is YFSETQ. The CDR3 has 13 residues. V lost 4 bases, J lost 10 bases, and 15 bases lay in between. CDR3 in amino acids: CASSLDSPIEQFF. CDR3 bases: TGCGCCAGCAGCCTGGACTCGCCGATCGAGCAGTTCTTC.